What follows is one T cell receptor (beta chain) and its context. Its antigen is not known. cDNA prepared by RNA extraction and subsequent reverse transcription served as the template for sequencing. Clones were read by immunoSEQ multiplex PCR, and TCRdb kept only the in-frame ones, dropping some. The data contain 100,000 to 150,000 clones, over 60% of them singletons. The data originate from a study of CD8+ T cells in alopecia areata. Study conclusions and caveats: Throughout tofacitinib, many expanded lesional clones continued to persist in scalp and blood. Normal scalp had lower clonality than lesional scalp, with alopecia totalis/universalis lesions showing this most strongly.

Treatment specified: oral pan-JAK inhibitor, 5-10 mg twice daily. This sequence originates from a human donor with alopecia areata. Specimen: CD4+ T cells sorted from blood, collected at week 4, from a patient treated with tofacitinib.

CDR3: CATSRDRAGTPYEQYF. The CDR3 nucleotides read TGTGCCACCAGCAGAGATAGAGCGGGAACCCCCTACGAGCAGTACTTC. The gene calls are TRBV15 and TRBJ2-7; 7 bases agree with TRBD2. The CDR3 extends over 16 amino acids. J was trimmed by 2 bases and V by 0 bases; bases with no gene match: 7. CDR1 is LNHNV and CDR2 is YYDKDF in the germline V gene (reference sequence).